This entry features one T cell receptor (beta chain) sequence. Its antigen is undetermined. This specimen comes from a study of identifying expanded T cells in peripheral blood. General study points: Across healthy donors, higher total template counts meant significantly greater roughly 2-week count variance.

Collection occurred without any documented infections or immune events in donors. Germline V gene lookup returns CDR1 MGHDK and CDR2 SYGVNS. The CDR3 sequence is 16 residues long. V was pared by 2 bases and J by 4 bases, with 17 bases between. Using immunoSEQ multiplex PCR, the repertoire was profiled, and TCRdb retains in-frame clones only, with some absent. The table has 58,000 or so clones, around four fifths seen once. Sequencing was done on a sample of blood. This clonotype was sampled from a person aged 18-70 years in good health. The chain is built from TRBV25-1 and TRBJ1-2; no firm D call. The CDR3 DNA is TGTGCCAGCAGTGAAGGAGGTGGGCAGTTAATCTATGGCTACACCTTC. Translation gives CASSEGGGQLIYGYTF.